Sequencing of this T cell receptor beta chain was carried out in a study of T cell responses to AZD1222 COVID-19 vaccine (TCRdb year 2021). In terms of the full investigation: TCR sequencing covered over 230 trial participants: 207 given two doses of AZD1222 and 26 given two doses of MenACWY control vaccine. Enrollment into the trials was organized by age into subgroups of 18-55, 56-69 and 70-plus years, and those subgroups contained approximately 150, 30 and 60 TCR-sequenced participants, respectively.

The CDR3 regions of human TCRbeta chains were subjected to immunosequencing. Concerning the study's data processing: Repertoire TCRs were matched against a reference library of SARS-CoV-2-specific TCRs generated with the MIRA antigen-specificity platform. Breadth meant the fraction of unique TCRs that were SARS-CoV-2-associated, whereas depth meant the fraction of total T cells that were SARS-CoV-2-associated. Using the MIRA data, each spike-specific TCR was assigned both to the spike region to which the TCR was reactive and to a CD4 or CD8 class. Log10-transformed breadth and depth values were compared by one-way ANOVA with Sidak's multiple comparisons tests. In TCRdb, the immuneACCESS table is reduced to in-frame sequences with V and J assigned. These tables do not hold every clone; where another copy was compared, an unresolved V gene accounts for under half, and the others remain unexplained. The V and J calls and clone size are taken from that table; D and trimming were inferred from the DNA. This sample lists more than 150,000 clones; around nine tenths were detected once. Approximately 1.8% of the sample is in the top ten clones.

Taken with the paper, the label for time point translates to: about 28 days (+/-7) after the second vaccine dose. AZD1222 recipients given second doses at about 4 weeks or at about 12 weeks were pooled, since spike-specific TCR depth and breadth were not found to differ between the two schedules. The vaccinee samples were drawn from two UK trials, COV001 and COV002, one of which was a single-blind randomized controlled phase 2/3 trial testing AZD1222 (ChAdOx1 nCoV-19) in healthy adults. Trial participant PBMC samples were collected at day 0 and day 28 after the second dose for TCRbeta chain sequencing. On the study overall, not on this receptor specifically: CD4 TCRs associated with the vaccine covered the entire spike protein, and the dominant responses were in regions 160-218 and 743-854. The 56-69-year group was small, and its depth increase did not reach significance, likely because of low power. Only five to seven AZD1222 recipients were SARS-CoV-2 seropositive at baseline, limiting conclusions about previously exposed vaccinees. Participants were mostly white British, with more females than males. The authors suggested clonal diversity may have been underestimated. Epitopes outside the regions mutated in the B.1.351 and B.1.1.7 variants were reportedly recognized by nearly half of the unique spike-specific TCRs. After two AZD1222 doses, both the breadth and the depth of spike-specific TCRs were significantly higher than at day 0 and than in MenACWY recipients. Because no samples from the day 14 peak response were available, repertoires could be characterized only after the peak T cell response.

For CDR1 and CDR2, the germline V gene (reference sequence) lists LNHDA and SQIVND. Its CDR3 holds 13 amino acids, cysteine through phenylalanine. Of all the DNA, just the CDR3 is kept, 39 bases in frame from base 1. The V and J ends are trimmed by 7 bases and 7 bases, leaving 15 bases between them. Comments on this clone: Its antigen is unknown. The input lacks base qualities; no much larger clone sits a single base away.

The sample was peripheral blood, taken 28 days after the second AZD1222 dose. Recombination joined TRBV19 with TRBJ2-3; TRBD2 is a possible D gene, resting on 5 matching bases. This receptor was obtained from an adult who received the AZD1222 COVID-19 vaccine. The CDR3 corresponds to CASTHPSGNTQYF. The bases read TGTGCCAGTACCCATCCTTCCGGGAATACGCAGTATTTT.